This T cell receptor (beta chain) was sequenced for a study of shared clonotypes between healthy human individuals. With V trimmed by 4 bases and J by 10 bases, 17 bases remained unmatched. The CDR3 has 17 amino acids. CDR1 and CDR2 (germline): SNHLY, FYNNEI. Sequencing used immunoSEQ multiplex PCR; TCRdb keeps in-frame clones, though not all of them. The table lists approximately 1.9 million clones, 90% to 95% of them singletons. Terminally differentiated effector memory CD45RA+ cells were excluded from the naive CD8 cells, which were CD45RO-negative and positively selected for CCR7. The table lists this clone with a count of one.

The clonotype comes from a man younger than 35 in good health. Some clones in this sample may be carry-over from other donors' samples. Input material: naive CD8+ T cells from PBMCs. The V gene is TRBV2, the J gene TRBJ2-1; TRBD2 matches at 9 bases. The CDR3 nucleotides are TGTGCCAGCAGTGGGTTTCAGGGCGGGAGGGCCACAGGAGAGCAGTTCTTC. Translated: CASSGFQGGRATGEQFF.